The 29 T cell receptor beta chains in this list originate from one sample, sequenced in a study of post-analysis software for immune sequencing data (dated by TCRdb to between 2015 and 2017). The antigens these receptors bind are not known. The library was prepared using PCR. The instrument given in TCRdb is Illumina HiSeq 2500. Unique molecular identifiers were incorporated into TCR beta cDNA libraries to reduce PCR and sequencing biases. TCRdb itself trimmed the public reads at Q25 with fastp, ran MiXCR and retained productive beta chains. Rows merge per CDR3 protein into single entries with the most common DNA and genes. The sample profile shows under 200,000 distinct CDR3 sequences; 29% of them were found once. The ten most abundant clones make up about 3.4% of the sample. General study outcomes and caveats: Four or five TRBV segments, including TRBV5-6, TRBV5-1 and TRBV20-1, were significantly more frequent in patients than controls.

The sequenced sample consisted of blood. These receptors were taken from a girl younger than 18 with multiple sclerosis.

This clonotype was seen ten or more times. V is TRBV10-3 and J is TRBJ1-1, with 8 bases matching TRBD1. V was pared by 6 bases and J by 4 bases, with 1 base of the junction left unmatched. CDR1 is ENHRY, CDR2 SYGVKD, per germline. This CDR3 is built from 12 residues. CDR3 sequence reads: CAISGQGTEAFF. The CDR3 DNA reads TGTGCCATCAGCGGACAGGGCACTGAAGCTTTCTTT.

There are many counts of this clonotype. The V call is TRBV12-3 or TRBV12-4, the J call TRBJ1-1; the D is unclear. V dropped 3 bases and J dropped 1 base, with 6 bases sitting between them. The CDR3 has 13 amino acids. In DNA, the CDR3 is TGTGCCAGCAGTTTTAGGCCGAACACTGAAGCTTTCTTT. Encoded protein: CASSFRPNTEAFF.

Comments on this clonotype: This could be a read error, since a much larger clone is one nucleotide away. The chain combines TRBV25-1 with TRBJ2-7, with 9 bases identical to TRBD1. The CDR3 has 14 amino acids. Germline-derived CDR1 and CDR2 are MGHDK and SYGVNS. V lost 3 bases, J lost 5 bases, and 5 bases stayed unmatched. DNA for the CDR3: TGTGCCAGCAGTGAGCGGACAGGGGCGCACGAGCAGTACTTC. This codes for CASSERTGAHEQYF.

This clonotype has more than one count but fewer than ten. CDR3 DNA sequence: TGTGCCAGCAGTTGGGACAGGGCGATGAACACTGAAGCTTTCTTT. This translates into CASSWDRAMNTEAFF. V is TRBV27 and J is TRBJ1-1; 9 nucleotides line up with TRBD1. The germline gives CDR1 MNHEY, CDR2 SMNVEV (reference sequence). The CDR3 is 15 residues long. V trimming: 4 bases; J trimming: 0 bases; junction bases outside the gene matches: 3.

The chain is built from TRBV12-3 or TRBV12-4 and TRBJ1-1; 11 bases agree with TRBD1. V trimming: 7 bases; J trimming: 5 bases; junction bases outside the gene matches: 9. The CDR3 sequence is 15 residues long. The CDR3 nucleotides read TGTGCCAGCACCCTATCCGGGACAGGGGGGACTGAAGCTTTCTTT. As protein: CASTLSGTGGTEAFF.

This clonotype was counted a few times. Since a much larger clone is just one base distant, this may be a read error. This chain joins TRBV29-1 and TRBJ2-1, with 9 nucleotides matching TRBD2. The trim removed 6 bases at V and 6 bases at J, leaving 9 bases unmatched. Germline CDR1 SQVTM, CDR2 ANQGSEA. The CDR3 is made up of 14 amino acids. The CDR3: CSVEGLAGCNEQFF. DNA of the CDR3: TGCAGCGTGGAGGGACTAGCAGGTTGCAATGAGCAGTTCTTC.

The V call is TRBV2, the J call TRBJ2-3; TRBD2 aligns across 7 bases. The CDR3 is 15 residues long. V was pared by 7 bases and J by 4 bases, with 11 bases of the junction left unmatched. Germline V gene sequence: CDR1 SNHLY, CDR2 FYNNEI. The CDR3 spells CASKENRGGADTQYF. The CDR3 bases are TGTGCCAGCAAGGAGAATAGGGGAGGGGCAGATACGCAGTATTTT. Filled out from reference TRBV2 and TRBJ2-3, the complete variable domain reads EPEVTQTPSHQVTQMGQEVILRCVPISNHLYFYWYRQILGQKVEFLVSFYNNEISEKSEIFDDQFSVERPDGSNFTLKIRSTKLEDSAMYFCASKENRGGADTQYFGPGTRLTVL.

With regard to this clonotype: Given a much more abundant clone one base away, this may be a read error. The CDR3 here is CASSPYIADTDTRYF. In nucleotides, the CDR3 is TGCGCCAGCAGCCCTTATATAGCAGACACAGATACGCGGTATTTT. The chain joins TRBV5-1 to TRBJ2-3; D remains unclear. This CDR3 contains 15 residues. From germline, CDR1 is SGHRS and CDR2 YFSETQ.

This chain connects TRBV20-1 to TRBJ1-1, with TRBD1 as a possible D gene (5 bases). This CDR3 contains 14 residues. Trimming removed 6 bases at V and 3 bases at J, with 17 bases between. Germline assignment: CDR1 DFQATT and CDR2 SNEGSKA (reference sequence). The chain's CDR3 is CSAKGTRVHTEAFF. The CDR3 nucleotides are TGCAGTGCAAAGGGTACCAGGGTGCACACTGAAGCTTTCTTT.

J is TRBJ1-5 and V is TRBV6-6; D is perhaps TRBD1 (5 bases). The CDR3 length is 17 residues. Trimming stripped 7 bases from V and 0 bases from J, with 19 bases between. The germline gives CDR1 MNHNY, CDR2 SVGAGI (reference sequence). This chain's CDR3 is CASTHAQGLFSNQPQHF. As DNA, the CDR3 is TGTGCCAGCACCCACGCGCAGGGACTTTTTAGCAATCAGCCCCAGCATTTT.

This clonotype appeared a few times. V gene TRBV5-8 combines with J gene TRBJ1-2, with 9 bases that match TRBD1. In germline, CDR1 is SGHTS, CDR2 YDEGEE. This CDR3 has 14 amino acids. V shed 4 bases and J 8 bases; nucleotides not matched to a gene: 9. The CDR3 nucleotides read TGTGCCAGCAGCCCACCCGGGACAGGGTTGGGCTACACCTTC. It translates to CASSPPGTGLGYTF.

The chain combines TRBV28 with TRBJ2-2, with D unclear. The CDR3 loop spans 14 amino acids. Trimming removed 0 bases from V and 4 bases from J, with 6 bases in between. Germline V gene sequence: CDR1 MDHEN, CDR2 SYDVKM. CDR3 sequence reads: CASSLWGSTGELFF. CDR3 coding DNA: TGTGCCAGCAGTTTATGGGGCTCCACCGGGGAGCTGTTTTTT.

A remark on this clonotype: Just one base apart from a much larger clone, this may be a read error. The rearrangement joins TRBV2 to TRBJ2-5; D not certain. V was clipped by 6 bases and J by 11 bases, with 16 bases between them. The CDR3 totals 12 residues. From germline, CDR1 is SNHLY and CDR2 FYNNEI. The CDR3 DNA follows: TGTGCCAGCAGCCTACAGCAAAATGAGCAGTACTTC. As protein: CASSLQQNEQYF.

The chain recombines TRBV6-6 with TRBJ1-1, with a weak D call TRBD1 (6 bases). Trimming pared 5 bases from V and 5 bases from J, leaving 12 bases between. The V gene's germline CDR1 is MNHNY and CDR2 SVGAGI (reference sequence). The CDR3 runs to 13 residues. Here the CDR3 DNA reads TGTGCCAGCAGTGGCCCCCAGGGGACTGAAGCTTTCTTT. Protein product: CASSGPQGTEAFF.

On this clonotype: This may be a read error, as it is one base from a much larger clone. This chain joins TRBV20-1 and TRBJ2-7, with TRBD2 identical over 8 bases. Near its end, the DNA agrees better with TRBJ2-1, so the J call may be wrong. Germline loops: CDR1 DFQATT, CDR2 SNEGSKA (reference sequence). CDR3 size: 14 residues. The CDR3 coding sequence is TGCAGTGCTAGTGCTGCGGGGGGATCCTACGAGCAGTTCTTC. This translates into CSASAAGGSYEQFF.

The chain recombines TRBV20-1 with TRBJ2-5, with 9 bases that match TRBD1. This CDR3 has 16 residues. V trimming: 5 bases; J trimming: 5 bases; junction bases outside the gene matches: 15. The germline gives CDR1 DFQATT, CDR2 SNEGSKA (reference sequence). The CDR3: CSAPDLFGQGIETQYF. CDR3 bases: TGCAGTGCTCCCGACTTATTCGGACAGGGGATTGAGACCCAGTACTTC.

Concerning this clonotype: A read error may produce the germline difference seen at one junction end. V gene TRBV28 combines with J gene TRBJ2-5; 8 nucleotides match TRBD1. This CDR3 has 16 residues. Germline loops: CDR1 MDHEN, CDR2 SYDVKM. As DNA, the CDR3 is TGTACCAGCAGTTCCGGGACAGGACCCGCTCGCCCTTCCCAGTACTTC. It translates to CTSSSGTGPARPSQYF.

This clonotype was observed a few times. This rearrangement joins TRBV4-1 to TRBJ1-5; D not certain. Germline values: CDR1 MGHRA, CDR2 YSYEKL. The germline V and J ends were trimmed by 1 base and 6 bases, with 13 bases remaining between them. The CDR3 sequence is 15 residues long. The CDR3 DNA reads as TGCGCCAGCAGCCAAGGTCGGGGAGCGGGTCAGCCCCAGCATTTT. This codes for CASSQGRGAGQPQHF.

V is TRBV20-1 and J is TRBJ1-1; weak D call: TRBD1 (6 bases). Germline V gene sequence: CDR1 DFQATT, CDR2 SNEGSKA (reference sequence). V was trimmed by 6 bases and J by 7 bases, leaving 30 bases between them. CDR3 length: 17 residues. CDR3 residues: CSAPPGALTYRRVEAFF. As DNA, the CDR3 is TGCAGTGCCCCCCCAGGGGCCCTAACCTATAGAAGGGTTGAAGCTTTCTTT.

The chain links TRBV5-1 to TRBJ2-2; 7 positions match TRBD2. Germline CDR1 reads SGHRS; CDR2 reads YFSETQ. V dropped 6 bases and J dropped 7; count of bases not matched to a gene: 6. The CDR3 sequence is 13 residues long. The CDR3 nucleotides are TGCGCCAGCAATTACGGGAGGAACGGGGAGCTGTTTTTT. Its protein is CASNYGRNGELFF.

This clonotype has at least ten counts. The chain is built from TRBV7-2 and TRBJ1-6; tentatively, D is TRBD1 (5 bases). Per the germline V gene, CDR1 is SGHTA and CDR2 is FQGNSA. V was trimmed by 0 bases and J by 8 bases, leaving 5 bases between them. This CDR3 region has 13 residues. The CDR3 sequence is CASSLAGDSPLHF. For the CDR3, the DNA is TGTGCCAGCAGCTTAGCAGGGGATTCACCCCTCCACTTT. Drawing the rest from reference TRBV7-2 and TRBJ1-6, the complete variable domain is GAGVSQSPSNKVTEKGKDVELRCDPISGHTALYWYRQSLGQGLEFLIYFQGNSAPDKSGLPSDRFSAERTGGSVSTLTIQRTQQEDSAVYLCASSLAGDSPLHFGNGTRLTVT.

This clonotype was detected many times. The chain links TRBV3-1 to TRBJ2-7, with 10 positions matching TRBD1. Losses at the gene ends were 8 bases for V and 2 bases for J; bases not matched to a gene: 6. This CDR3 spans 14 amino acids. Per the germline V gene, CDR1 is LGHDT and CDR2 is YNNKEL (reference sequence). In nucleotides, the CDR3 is TGTGCCAGCCGCGCGGGGACAGGGGCCTACGAGCAGTACTTC. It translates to CASRAGTGAYEQYF.

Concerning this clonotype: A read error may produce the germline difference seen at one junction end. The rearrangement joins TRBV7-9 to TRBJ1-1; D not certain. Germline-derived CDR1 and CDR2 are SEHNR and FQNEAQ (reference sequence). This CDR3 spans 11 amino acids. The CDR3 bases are TGTGCCAGCCGCTTTACCACTGAAGCCTTCTTT. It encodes CASRFTTEAFF.

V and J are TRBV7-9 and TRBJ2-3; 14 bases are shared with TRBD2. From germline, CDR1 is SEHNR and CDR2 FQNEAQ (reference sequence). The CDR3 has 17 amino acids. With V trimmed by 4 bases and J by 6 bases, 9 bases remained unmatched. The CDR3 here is CASSYRLAGGDVDTQYF. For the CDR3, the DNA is TGTGCCAGCAGCTACCGACTAGCGGGGGGGGATGTTGATACGCAGTATTTT. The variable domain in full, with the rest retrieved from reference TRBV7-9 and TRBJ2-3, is DTGVSQNPRHKITKRGQNVTFRCDPISEHNRLYWYRQTLGQGPEFLTYFQNEAQLEKSRLLSDRFSAERPKGSFSTLEIQRTEQGDSAMYLCASSYRLAGGDVDTQYFGPGTRLTVL.

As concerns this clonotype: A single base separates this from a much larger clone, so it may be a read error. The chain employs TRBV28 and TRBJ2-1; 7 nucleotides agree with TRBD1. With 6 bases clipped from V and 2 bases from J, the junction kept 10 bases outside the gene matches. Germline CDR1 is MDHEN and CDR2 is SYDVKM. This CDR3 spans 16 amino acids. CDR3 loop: CASRVGGAEPYNEQFF. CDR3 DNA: TGTGCCAGCAGGGTAGGGGGCGCAGAACCCTACAATGAGCAGTTCTTC.

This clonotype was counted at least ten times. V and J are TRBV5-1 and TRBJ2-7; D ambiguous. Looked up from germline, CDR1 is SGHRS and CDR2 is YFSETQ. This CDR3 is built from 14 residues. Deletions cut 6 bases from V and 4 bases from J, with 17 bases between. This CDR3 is CASKVGFTVYEQYF. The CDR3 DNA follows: TGCGCCAGCAAGGTAGGGTTTACAGTGTACGAGCAGTACTTC.

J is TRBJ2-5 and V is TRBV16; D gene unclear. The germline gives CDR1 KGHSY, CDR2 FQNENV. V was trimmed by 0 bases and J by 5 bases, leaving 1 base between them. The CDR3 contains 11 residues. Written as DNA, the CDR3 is TGTGCCAGCAGCCAATCGGAGACCCAGTACTTC. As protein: CASSQSETQYF.

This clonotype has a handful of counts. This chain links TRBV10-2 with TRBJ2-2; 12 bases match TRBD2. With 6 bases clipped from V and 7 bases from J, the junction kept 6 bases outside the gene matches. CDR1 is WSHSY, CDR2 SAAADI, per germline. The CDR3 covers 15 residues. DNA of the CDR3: TGCGCCAGCAGCTCTAGCGGGAGGGCCGGCGGGGAGCTGTTTTTT. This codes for CASSSSGRAGGELFF.

CDR3 loop: CASSLDLGSQYF. CDR3 nucleotide sequence: TGCGCCAGCAGCTTGGACTTGGGTTCCCAGTACTTC. This chain uses TRBV5-1 with TRBJ2-5, with no clear D. The germline CDR1 and CDR2 sequences are SGHRS and YFSETQ. The CDR3 extends over 12 amino acids. Trimming cost V 0 bases and J 9 bases, with 9 bases left between them.